The 30 T cell receptor beta chains in this list originate from one sample, sequenced in a study of blood T cell repertoires in COVID-19. The repertoire was sequenced with immunoSEQ multiplex PCR; TCRdb's copy has only in-frame clones and lacks some. The sample consists of 88,000 or so clones, around 79% of them appearing once. The sequenced sample consisted of peripheral blood. These receptors all stem from a human donor in a cohort sampled during active COVID-19.

The rearrangement joins TRBV2 to TRBJ1-5, with D possibly being TRBD1 (6 bases). CDR1 SNHLY and CDR2 FYNNEI come from the germline V gene. V lost 8 bases and J 2 bases, leaving 13 bases between the germline ends. This CDR3 spans 14 amino acids. The CDR3: CASGGRGGNQPQHF. In DNA, the CDR3 is TGTGCCAGCGGGGGCCGGGGTGGCAATCAGCCCCAGCATTTT.

This sequence joins TRBV2 and TRBJ2-3, with 7 bases fitting TRBD1. Per germline, CDR1 SNHLY and CDR2 FYNNEI. After removal of 6 bases from V and 2 bases from J, the junction contained 8 bases not matched to a gene. The length of the CDR3 is 15 residues. The CDR3 bases are TGTGCCAGCAGGGGGGACAGACGCAACACAGATACGCAGTATTTT. This encodes CASRGDRRNTDTQYF.

The chain uses TRBV12-3 or TRBV12-4 and TRBJ2-3; 9 bases map to TRBD2. The CDR3 covers 12 residues. The junction had 5 bases not matched to a gene; V was cut back by 3 bases and J by 13 bases. The CDR3 DNA follows: TGTGCCAGCAGTTTTGGAGCGGGAGGCAAGTATTTT. Translating it yields CASSFGAGGKYF.

The chain has TRBV6-6 and TRBJ2-7, with D perhaps matching TRBD2 (6 bases). Germline CDR1 is MNHNY and CDR2 is SVGAGI (reference sequence). The CDR3 sequence is 15 residues long. The germline V and J ends were trimmed by 8 bases and 1 base, with 18 bases remaining between them. Here the CDR3 reads CASFPNGGGSYEQYF. The CDR3 DNA reads as TGTGCCAGCTTCCCGAACGGGGGAGGATCCTACGAGCAGTACTTC.

J is TRBJ2-1 and V is TRBV19, with 9 positions matching TRBD2. From germline, CDR1 is LNHDA and CDR2 SQIVND (reference sequence). The CDR3 contains 18 residues. V lost 3 bases to trimming and J lost 8 bases; unmatched junction nucleotides: 17. This chain's CDR3 is CASSIDGGGRAGLDEQFF. As DNA, the CDR3 is TGTGCCAGTAGTATTGATGGTGGCGGGAGGGCGGGCCTCGATGAGCAGTTCTTC.

The rearrangement links TRBV18 to TRBJ1-3; D perhaps matches TRBD1 (6 bases). Deletions cut 3 bases from V and 0 bases from J, with 9 bases between. This CDR3 contains 15 residues. Per germline, CDR1 KGHSH and CDR2 LQKENI. This CDR3 is CASSPDRFSGNTIYF. CDR3 DNA: TGTGCCAGCTCACCTGACAGGTTCTCTGGAAACACCATATATTTT.

Remarks on this clone: Mismatch with germline at one junction end may stem from a read error. J is TRBJ2-1 and V is TRBV7-6; 9 bases match TRBD2. CDR3 length: 17 amino acids. Germline V gives CDR1 SGHVS, CDR2 FNYEAQ. Here the CDR3 reads CASSPPLLAGTLNGQFF. DNA for the CDR3: TGTGCCAGCAGCCCCCCCCTCCTAGCGGGAACACTGAATGGGCAGTTCTTC.

The chain recombines TRBV6-5 with TRBJ2-1; weak D call: TRBD2 (7 bases). Per the germline V gene, CDR1 is MNHEY and CDR2 is SVGAGI. This CDR3 spans 15 amino acids. Between the trimmed V and J ends, which lost 5 bases and 7 bases, there was a span of 18 bases. Here the CDR3 DNA reads TGTGCCAGCAGTCTGCTCGGGGGGCCCCCAAATGAGCAGTTCTTC. Protein sequence: CASSLLGGPPNEQFF.

The chain employs TRBV18 and TRBJ2-5; 8 bases fit TRBD2. CDR1 and CDR2 from the germline V gene are KGHSH and LQKENI. V shed 8 bases and J 0 bases; nucleotides not matched to a gene: 8. The CDR3 covers 15 residues. The chain's CDR3 is CASKGLGGYQETQYF. As DNA, the CDR3 is TGTGCCAGCAAGGGACTAGGTGGCTACCAAGAGACCCAGTACTTC.

The V call is TRBV11-3, the J call TRBJ2-5, with 7 positions matching TRBD2. CDR3 length equals 13 residues. The V gene end was trimmed by 6 bases and the J gene end by 5 bases; junction bases not matched to a gene: 6. Germline V lookup: CDR1 SGHNT, CDR2 YENEEA. CDR3 residues: CASSKRDSETQYF. The CDR3 DNA reads as TGTGCCAGCAGTAAGCGGGATTCGGAGACCCAGTACTTC.

This chain connects TRBV4-1 to TRBJ1-2; D is unresolved. Per the germline V gene, CDR1 is MGHRA and CDR2 is YSYEKL. Between the trimmed V and J ends, which lost 0 bases and 8 bases, there was a span of 13 bases. The CDR3 runs to 14 residues. CDR3 in amino acids: CASSQERGPDGYTF. The CDR3 DNA reads as TGCGCCAGCAGCCAAGAGAGAGGCCCCGACGGCTACACCTTC.

The chain recombines TRBV27 with TRBJ2-7, with a weak D call TRBD2 (5 bases). V was cut by 2 bases and J by 6 bases, with 8 bases left in between. This CDR3 has 12 amino acids. In germline, CDR1 is MNHEY, CDR2 SMNVEV (reference sequence). The CDR3 coding sequence is TGTGCCAGCAGTTTAAGAGGGCGCGAGCAGTACTTC. This encodes CASSLRGREQYF.

This sequence joins TRBV18 and TRBJ1-3, with D perhaps matching TRBD1 (5 bases). The germline V gene has CDR1 KGHSH and CDR2 LQKENI. The CDR3 contains 14 residues. Trimming cost V 2 bases and J 2 bases, with 7 bases left between them. CDR3 sequence: CASSPRTTGNTIYF. In DNA form, the CDR3 reads TGTGCCAGCTCACCAAGGACAACTGGAAACACCATATATTTT. The complete variable domain, with remaining parts taken from reference TRBV18 and TRBJ1-3, reads NAGVMQNPRHLVRRRGQEARLRCSPMKGHSHVYWYRQLPEEGLKFMVYLQKENIIDESGMPKERFSAEFPKEGPSILRIQQVVRGDSAAYFCASSPRTTGNTIYFGEGSWLTVV.

CDR3 DNA sequence: TGTGCCAGCAGCTTAGGAGATATATACGAGCAGTACTTC. It yields the protein CASSLGDIYEQYF. The genes are TRBV7-9 and TRBJ2-7; D remains unclear. Germline V gene sequence: CDR1 SEHNR, CDR2 FQNEAQ (reference sequence). V was trimmed by 1 base and J by 4 bases, leaving 8 bases between them. This CDR3 is built from 13 residues.

The chain joins TRBV7-2 to TRBJ2-5, with D possibly TRBD1 on 5 matching bases. Germline CDR1 reads SGHTA; CDR2 reads FQGNSA. This CDR3 spans 15 amino acids. Trimming left V 4 bases short and J 2 bases short, with 14 bases between. The DNA for the CDR3 is TGTGCCAGCAGCTCTAATTTGGACACTCAAGAGACCCAGTACTTC. Encoded protein: CASSSNLDTQETQYF.

V gene TRBV5-6 combines with J gene TRBJ1-2, with unresolved D. Trimming removed 4 bases from V and 4 bases from J, with 8 bases in between. The CDR3 is 12 residues long. Germline loops: CDR1 SGHDT, CDR2 YYEEEE. CDR3 amino acids: CASSPGRYGYTF. The CDR3 nucleotides read TGTGCCAGCAGCCCGGGTCGCTATGGCTACACCTTC.

V is TRBV5-4 and J is TRBJ2-7; D is possibly TRBD1 (6 bases). Germline assignment: CDR1 SGHNT and CDR2 YYREEE (reference sequence). This CDR3 has 12 amino acids. Between the trimmed V and J ends, which lost 0 bases and 7 bases, there was a span of 8 bases. CDR3 region: CASSLGGREQYF. The CDR3, as DNA: TGTGCCAGCAGCTTGGGGGGGCGGGAGCAGTACTTC.

The gene calls are TRBV11-2 and TRBJ1-3, with TRBD1 identical over 7 bases. The CDR3 totals 14 residues. The junction had 2 bases not matched to a gene; V was cut back by 4 bases and J by 2 bases. Germline V CDR1 and CDR2: SGHAT, FQNNGV. The CDR3 is CASSSDRAGNTIYF. The CDR3 DNA sequence: TGTGCCAGCAGCTCTGACAGGGCTGGAAACACCATATATTTT.

The V and J genes are TRBV15 and TRBJ2-1, with TRBD1 identical over 7 bases. The CDR3 totals 16 residues. V was pared by 3 bases and J by 6 bases, with 11 bases of the junction left unmatched. Per germline, CDR1 LNHNV and CDR2 YYDKDF (reference sequence). The CDR3 coding sequence is TGTGCCACCAGCAGCCCCAATCTCCCAGGGGGCAATGAGCAGTTCTTC. It translates to CATSSPNLPGGNEQFF. Together with reference TRBV15 and TRBJ2-1, the CDR3 gives the full variable domain: DAMVIQNPRYQVTQFGKPVTLSCSQTLNHNVMYWYQQKSSQAPKLLFHYYDKDFNNEADTPDNFQSRRPNTSFCFLDIRSPGLGDTAMYLCATSSPNLPGGNEQFFGPGTRLTVL.

V gene TRBV21-1 combines with J gene TRBJ2-1; the D call of TRBD2 is as the table states it, not checked on the DNA. TRBV21-1 is recorded as a pseudogene. The CDR3 is made up of 16 amino acids. The chain's CDR3 is CASSTLTSGRSDEQFF. CDR3 sequence (DNA): TGTGCCAGCAGCACTTTGACTAGCGGGAGGTCTGATGAGCAGTTCTTC.

The chain couples TRBV11-2 to TRBJ2-1; D is possibly TRBD2 (5 bases). The V gene's germline CDR1 is SGHAT and CDR2 FQNNGV. V lost 0 bases to trimming and J lost 3 bases, with 12 bases between them. CDR3 length equals 16 residues. CDR3 sequence reads: CASSLDVGSLYNEQFF. The CDR3 nucleotides read TGTGCCAGCAGCTTAGATGTGGGGAGCCTCTACAATGAGCAGTTCTTC.

The chain links TRBV10-2 to TRBJ2-1; D possibly corresponds to TRBD2 (6 bases). This CDR3 has 17 residues. CDR1 and CDR2 from the germline V gene are WSHSY and SAAADI. The V end was cut by 3 bases, the J end by 0 bases, with 15 bases between. The CDR3 loop reads CASSDIGRSNSYNEQFF. CDR3 coding DNA: TGCGCCAGCAGTGATATAGGGAGGTCCAACTCCTACAATGAGCAGTTCTTC.

The chain is built from TRBV10-3 and TRBJ2-3; D possibly corresponds to TRBD1 (6 bases). This CDR3 has 13 amino acids. The V end was cut by 6 bases, the J end by 0 bases, with 7 bases between. Germline-derived CDR1 and CDR2 are ENHRY and SYGVKD. The CDR3 region is CAIRGHSTDTQYF. In DNA, the CDR3 is TGTGCCATCAGGGGACACAGCACAGATACGCAGTATTTT.

The chain employs TRBV24-1 and TRBJ2-1; tentatively, D is TRBD2 (5 bases). Germline-derived CDR1 and CDR2 are KGHDR and SFDVKD. The CDR3 contains 16 residues. The V gene lost 4 bases and the J gene lost 1 base, with 13 bases spanning the gap. The DNA for the CDR3 is TGTGCCACCAGTGACCCCGGACGGGAATCCTACAATGAGCAGTTCTTC. Translation: CATSDPGRESYNEQFF.

The J gene is TRBJ2-1, the V gene TRBV7-9; TRBD2 aligns across 8 bases. V shed 3 bases, J shed 9 bases, and the junction held 13 bases outside the gene matches. The CDR3 covers 16 residues. From germline, CDR1 is SEHNR and CDR2 FQNEAQ (reference sequence). The CDR3 nucleotides read TGTGCCAGCAGCTTCGGGCGGGAGCTACGGGGGGGTGAGCAGTTCTTC. Its translation is CASSFGRELRGGEQFF.

The rearrangement uses TRBV18 and TRBJ2-1, with unresolved D. The CDR3 contains 14 residues. The germline CDR1 and CDR2 sequences are KGHSH and LQKENI. Trimming stripped 3 bases from V and 7 bases from J, with 13 bases between. CDR3 residues: CASSPSKAGNEQFF. The CDR3 region has the DNA TGTGCCAGCTCACCCTCGAAGGCCGGGAATGAGCAGTTCTTC.

Many counts were recorded for this clone. V gene TRBV18 combines with J gene TRBJ2-3, with 11 positions matching TRBD2. V was pared by 6 bases and J by 1 base, with 9 bases of the junction left unmatched. Germline V CDR1 and CDR2: KGHSH, LQKENI. The CDR3 is made up of 17 amino acids. CDR3 nucleotide sequence: TGTGCCAGCTCCGACCTCCTAGCGGGAGGAGGCACAGATACGCAGTATTTT. It translates to CASSDLLAGGGTDTQYF.

J is TRBJ1-1 and V is TRBV7-8, with D possibly TRBD1 on 5 matching bases. The CDR3 totals 16 residues. V gave up 5 bases and J gave up 2 bases, with 18 bases separating them. Per the germline V gene, CDR1 is SGHVS and CDR2 is FQNEAQ. CDR3 in amino acids: CASSPSGGRPNTEAFF. DNA for the CDR3: TGTGCCAGCAGCCCTTCCGGGGGGAGGCCCAACACTGAAGCTTTCTTT.

This clone has at least ten counts. The J gene is TRBJ2-2, the V gene TRBV24-1, with D perhaps TRBD1 (6 bases). Germline CDR1 is KGHDR and CDR2 is SFDVKD. The V and J ends lost 4 bases and 9 bases respectively, with 11 bases between them. The CDR3 length is 13 residues. CDR3 region: CATSETGQWELFF. As DNA, the CDR3 is TGTGCCACCAGTGAGACGGGACAATGGGAGCTGTTTTTT.

As regards this clone: This specimen includes other DNA sequences encoding the same CDR3. For the CDR3, the DNA is TGTGCCAGCAGTGAACTTGCAGGGAACTATGGCTACACCTTC. Protein sequence: CASSELAGNYGYTF. The gene calls are TRBV2 and TRBJ1-2, with a weak D call TRBD1 (5 bases). This CDR3 has 14 amino acids. V was cut by 2 bases and J by 2 bases, with 9 bases left in between. Germline V gene lookup returns CDR1 SNHLY and CDR2 FYNNEI.